This entry lists 30 T cell receptor beta chains sequenced from one sample in a study of shared clonotypes between healthy human individuals. Profiled with immunoSEQ multiplex PCR; TCRdb holds only in-frame clones, not every one. The table records hundreds of thousands of clones, around 96% of them present only once. Naive CD8 isolation took CD45RO-negative cells positively selected for CCR7 and excluded terminally differentiated effector memory CD45RA+ cells. Sequenced: naive CD8+ T cells sorted from blood. These receptors came from a woman in her 30s in good health.

Details on this clone: This same CDR3 is encoded by further DNA sequences in the sample. The V and J genes are TRBV5-6 and TRBJ2-7; 9 bases are shared with TRBD1. V lost 7 bases to trimming and J lost 3 bases; unmatched junction nucleotides: 5. Germline values: CDR1 SGHDT, CDR2 YYEEEE. The CDR3 extends over 13 amino acids. The CDR3 loop is CASRGTGRYEQYF. CDR3 in DNA: TGTGCCAGCCGAGGGACAGGGCGCTACGAGCAGTACTTC.

The chain couples TRBV19 to TRBJ1-5; D unclear. CDR3 size: 15 residues. The germline V gene encodes CDR1 LNHDA and CDR2 SQIVND (reference sequence). V lost 3 bases and J 0 bases, leaving 9 bases between the germline ends. Written as DNA, the CDR3 is TGTGCCAGTAGTATCTGGATCTATAGCAATCAGCCCCAGCATTTT. This sequence encodes CASSIWIYSNQPQHF.

A note on this clone: Different DNA sequences within this sample yield the same CDR3. The chain recombines TRBV6-5 with TRBJ1-1; D is unresolved. This CDR3 spans 12 amino acids. Trimming removed 2 bases at V and 5 bases at J, with 6 bases between. The V gene's germline CDR1 is MNHEY and CDR2 SVGAGI. The CDR3 nucleotides are TGTGCCAGCAGTTACGGAGGGACTGAAGCTTTCTTT. Protein: CASSYGGTEAFF.

The V and J genes are TRBV28 and TRBJ2-5; 9 nucleotides align to TRBD2. This CDR3 is 16 amino acids long. Trimming cost V 5 bases and J 5 bases; bases outside gene matches: 12. Germline V gene lookup returns CDR1 MDHEN and CDR2 SYDVKM. The CDR3 loop is CASSHLWREGGETQYF. DNA for the CDR3: TGTGCCAGCAGTCACCTGTGGCGGGAGGGAGGGGAGACCCAGTACTTC.

This rearrangement joins TRBV28 to TRBJ2-7, with 13 positions matching TRBD2. V shed 5 bases and J 6 bases; nucleotides not matched to a gene: 4. This CDR3 is built from 14 residues. Germline V lookup: CDR1 MDHEN, CDR2 SYDVKM. The CDR3 DNA is TGTGCCAGCAGTCGACTAGCGGGAGGTCTCGAGCAGTACTTC. This translates into CASSRLAGGLEQYF.

Turning to this clone: The sample carries other DNA sequences with the same CDR3. The gene calls are TRBV27 and TRBJ2-5; 13 positions match TRBD2. The V segment lost 1 base and the J segment 5 bases; nucleotides outside the gene matches: 7. Germline CDR1 is MNHEY and CDR2 is SMNVEV (reference sequence). This CDR3 spans 17 amino acids. In DNA, the CDR3 is TGTGCCAGCAGTTTATTACTAGCGGGAGGGCCAGAGGAGACCCAGTACTTC. It translates to CASSLLLAGGPEETQYF.

This chain joins TRBV27 and TRBJ2-3; D call uncertain. CDR3 length: 15 residues. Germline loops: CDR1 MNHEY, CDR2 SMNVEV (reference sequence). The germline V and J ends were trimmed by 4 bases and 1 base, with 12 bases remaining between them. The CDR3 spells CASSYLVSGTDTQYF. The CDR3 DNA reads TGTGCCAGCAGTTATTTAGTATCTGGCACAGATACGCAGTATTTT.

V usage is TRBV4-1 and J usage is TRBJ2-5; D possibly matches TRBD1 or TRBD2 (5 bases each). The V end was cut by 1 base, the J end by 4 bases, with 13 bases between. Germline loops: CDR1 MGHRA, CDR2 YSYEKL. The CDR3 sequence is 15 residues long. The CDR3 reads CASSQGGLSRETQYF. For the CDR3, the DNA is TGCGCCAGCAGCCAAGGGGGGTTAAGTAGAGAGACCCAGTACTTC.

Concerning this clone itself: This sample includes further DNA sequences coding for the same CDR3. The chain joins TRBV28 to TRBJ2-7; 9 bases fit TRBD1. Germline V gives CDR1 MDHEN, CDR2 SYDVKM. Trimming removed 3 bases from V and 1 base from J; junction bases left unmatched: 1. This CDR3 region has 14 residues. The CDR3 is CASSLGTGSYEQYF. The CDR3 nucleotides are TGTGCCAGCAGTTTGGGGACAGGGTCCTACGAGCAGTACTTC. The entire variable domain, with the rest obtained from reference TRBV28 and TRBJ2-7, is as follows: DVKVTQSSRYLVKRTGEKVFLECVQDMDHENMFWYRQDPGLGLRLIYFSYDVKMKEKGDIPEGYSVSREKKERFSLILESASTNQTSMYLCASSLGTGSYEQYFGPGTRLTVT.

The V and J genes are TRBV4-1 and TRBJ1-2, with D maybe TRBD1 (5 bases). This CDR3 region has 16 residues. Germline V gene sequence: CDR1 MGHRA, CDR2 YSYEKL. Trimming took off 1 base at V and 2 bases at J, with 14 bases between the two ends. This chain's CDR3 is CASSQVAGTTNYGYTF. The CDR3 nucleotides read TGCGCCAGCAGCCAAGTGGCAGGGACGACAAACTATGGCTACACCTTC.

V is TRBV7-8 and J is TRBJ2-5, with TRBD2 identical over 9 bases. The CDR3 sequence is 16 residues long. Germline values: CDR1 SGHVS, CDR2 FQNEAQ. The ends lost 5 bases at V and 1 base at J; junction bases unmatched: 8. CDR3 nucleotide sequence: TGTGCCAGCAGCCCTGGACTAGCGATAACCCAAGAGACCCAGTACTTC. Its protein product is CASSPGLAITQETQYF. The entire variable domain, with the rest obtained from reference TRBV7-8 and TRBJ2-5, is as follows: GAGVSQSPRYKVAKRGQDVALRCDPISGHVSLFWYQQALGQGPEFLTYFQNEAQLDKSGLPSDRFFAERPEGSVSTLKIQRTQQEDSAVYLCASSPGLAITQETQYFGPGTRLLVL.

V and J are TRBV2 and TRBJ2-3, with 10 positions matching TRBD2. V gave up 9 bases and J gave up 3 bases; unmatched junction bases: 3. Germline V gene data show CDR1 as SNHLY and CDR2 as FYNNEI. The length of the CDR3 is 13 residues. For the CDR3, the DNA is TGTGCCAGGAAGCGGGAGGGGACAGATACGCAGTATTTT. Protein sequence: CARKREGTDTQYF.

The V gene is TRBV11-3, the J gene TRBJ2-7, with D possibly being TRBD1 or TRBD2 (5 bases each). The V and J ends lost 5 bases and 2 bases respectively, with 13 bases between them. CDR1 is SGHNT, CDR2 YENEEA, per germline. The CDR3 has 14 residues. The DNA of the CDR3 is TGTGCCAGCAGCCCCGATCGAGGGGCCTACGAGCAGTACTTC. Its translation is CASSPDRGAYEQYF.

This chain uses TRBV7-9 with TRBJ2-7; D is perhaps TRBD2 (5 bases). Looked up from germline, CDR1 is SEHNR and CDR2 is FQNEAQ (reference sequence). This CDR3 is 18 amino acids long. The V gene lost 4 bases and the J gene lost 4 bases, with 26 bases spanning the gap. CDR3 DNA: TGTGCCAGCAGCTCCCCGGAGGACGGGAAAGGATCTAGGTACGAGCAGTACTTC. Its translation is CASSSPEDGKGSRYEQYF.

The chain couples TRBV7-2 to TRBJ2-7; 9 bases fit TRBD2. Germline V CDR1 and CDR2: SGHTA, FQGNSA. Trimming took 5 bases from V and 3 from J; bases not matched to a gene: 8. The CDR3 sequence is 15 residues long. The CDR3 DNA reads as TGTGCCAGCAGCCCAATTGATAGCGGGGGCTACGAGCAGTACTTC. This sequence encodes CASSPIDSGGYEQYF.

The chain combines TRBV4-1 with TRBJ1-2; D uncertain. Between the trimmed V and J ends, which lost 0 bases and 3 bases, there was a span of 11 bases. CDR3 length equals 15 residues. Germline V gives CDR1 MGHRA, CDR2 YSYEKL. Written as DNA, the CDR3 is TGCGCCAGCAGCCAAGATCCGACTCTCGACTATGGCTACACCTTC. This codes for CASSQDPTLDYGYTF.

The chain uses TRBV19 and TRBJ2-7; maybe TRBD2 (6 bases). Germline CDR1 LNHDA, CDR2 SQIVND (reference sequence). V was pared by 5 bases and J by 1 base, with 9 bases between. CDR3 size: 13 residues. The CDR3 is CASSWAGSYEQYF. The CDR3 DNA follows: TGTGCCAGTAGTTGGGCGGGATCCTACGAGCAGTACTTC.

The chain has TRBV11-2 and TRBJ2-3, with TRBD1 as a possible D gene (6 bases). Germline lookup yields CDR1 SGHAT and CDR2 FQNNGV. The CDR3 consists of 15 residues. V was pared by 3 bases and J by 0 bases, with 10 bases between. The CDR3 nucleotides read TGTGCCAGCAGCTTCGGACAGCTAAGCACAGATACGCAGTATTTT. Protein: CASSFGQLSTDTQYF.

The V call is TRBV28, the J call TRBJ1-1; 8 bases are shared with TRBD1. Germline V gene lookup returns CDR1 MDHEN and CDR2 SYDVKM. V lost 5 bases and J lost 3; bases outside the gene matches: 8. The CDR3 covers 15 residues. CDR3 loop: CASSLHRGMDTEAFF. The CDR3 DNA reads as TGTGCCAGCAGTCTACACAGGGGGATGGACACTGAAGCTTTCTTT.

The rearrangement joins TRBV13 to TRBJ2-7, with D hard to call. The V end lost 0 bases, the J end lost 4 bases, and 7 bases lay between the germline ends. CDR1 and CDR2 from the germline V gene are PRHDT and FYEKMQ (reference sequence). The CDR3 is 13 residues long. Here the CDR3 DNA reads TGTGCCAGCAGCTTAGGCCCCGAATACGAGCAGTACTTC. Protein product: CASSLGPEYEQYF. The complete variable domain, with remaining parts taken from reference TRBV13 and TRBJ2-7, reads AAGVIQSPRHLIKEKRETATLKCYPIPRHDTVYWYQQGPGQDPQFLISFYEKMQSDKGSIPDRFSAQQFSDYHSELNMSSLELGDSALYFCASSLGPEYEQYFGPGTRLTVT.

The V and J genes are TRBV15 and TRBJ1-2; D is unresolved. The V end lost 0 bases, the J end lost 8 bases, and 16 bases lay between the germline ends. The CDR3 covers 15 residues. Germline CDR1 reads LNHNV; CDR2 reads YYDKDF (reference sequence). The chain's CDR3 is CATSREDPLPEGYTF. The CDR3 nucleotides are TGTGCCACCAGCAGAGAAGATCCGCTACCTGAAGGCTACACCTTC.

This chain links TRBV14 with TRBJ2-2, with 12 bases that match TRBD2. The germline gives CDR1 SGHDN, CDR2 FVKESK. V shed 0 bases and J 5 bases; nucleotides not matched to a gene: 4. There are 17 residues in the CDR3. Here the CDR3 DNA reads TGTGCCAGCAGCCAAGAGACTAGCGGGAGTGGGACCGGGGAGCTGTTTTTT. This translates into CASSQETSGSGTGELFF.

The J gene is TRBJ2-7, the V gene TRBV7-2, with TRBD2 as a possible D gene (6 bases). The CDR3 runs 14 residues. CDR1 and CDR2 from the germline V gene are SGHTA and FQGNSA. Trimming stripped 1 base from V and 3 bases from J, with 10 bases between. The CDR3 spells CASSLGGDGYEQYF. The DNA for the CDR3 is TGTGCCAGCAGCTTAGGGGGGGACGGCTACGAGCAGTACTTC.

The chain combines TRBV5-4 with TRBJ2-1; 8 bases map to TRBD1. Germline CDR1 SGHNT, CDR2 YYREEE (reference sequence). Unmatched junction bases numbered 5, after V lost 9 bases and J lost 9 bases. This CDR3 has 11 amino acids. The CDR3 protein is CATQGAVEQFF. DNA of the CDR3: TGTGCCACTCAGGGGGCCGTTGAGCAGTTCTTC. The full variable domain, completed using reference TRBV5-4 and TRBJ2-1, is ETGVTQSPTHLIKTRGQQVTLRCSSQSGHNTVSWYQQALGQGPQFIFQYYREEENGRGNFPPRFSGLQFPNYSSELNVNALELDDSALYLCATQGAVEQFFGPGTRLTVL.

The V gene is TRBV28, the J gene TRBJ2-7; TRBD1 might be the D (6 bases). CDR1 is MDHEN, CDR2 SYDVKM, per germline. Trimming took 6 bases from V and 2 from J, leaving 11 bases between them. The CDR3 extends over 13 amino acids. The CDR3 region is CASSMTGTYEQYF. The CDR3 DNA is TGTGCCAGCAGCATGACAGGTACCTACGAGCAGTACTTC.

The chain employs TRBV6-1 and TRBJ1-2; possibly TRBD1 for D (5 bases). CDR3 length: 15 amino acids. V lost 5 bases and J lost 6, with 19 bases in between. Germline V gene lookup returns CDR1 MNHNS and CDR2 SASEGT. CDR3 sequence reads: CASSIRAGLSNGYTF. The CDR3 nucleotides are TGTGCCAGCAGTATACGCGCAGGGTTGTCTAATGGCTACACCTTC.

The V gene is TRBV10-3, the J gene TRBJ2-7; the D is unclear. The length of the CDR3 is 12 residues. Germline V CDR1 and CDR2: ENHRY, SYGVKD. Trimming took off 3 bases at V and 3 bases at J, with 6 bases between the two ends. The CDR3 spells CAISEMYYEQYF. CDR3 sequence (DNA): TGTGCCATCAGTGAAATGTACTACGAGCAGTACTTC.

The gene calls are TRBV5-4 and TRBJ2-1, with 8 bases that match TRBD1. CDR3 size: 15 residues. Germline CDR1 SGHNT, CDR2 YYREEE (reference sequence). Trimming took 0 bases from V and 8 from J; bases not matched to a gene: 7. CDR3 DNA: TGTGCCAGCAGCTTGGACAGGGGGAAAGGGGATGAGCAGTTCTTC. Encoded protein: CASSLDRGKGDEQFF.

The chain is built from TRBV27 and TRBJ2-2; D call uncertain. Germline loops: CDR1 MNHEY, CDR2 SMNVEV (reference sequence). The V end was cut by 0 bases, the J end by 1 base, with 12 bases between. CDR3 length equals 17 residues. The CDR3 loop reads CASSLSDPNWNTGELFF. In DNA form, the CDR3 reads TGTGCCAGCAGTTTATCGGATCCCAACTGGAACACCGGGGAGCTGTTTTTT.

The chain joins TRBV5-6 to TRBJ1-4; D gene ambiguous. The CDR3 runs to 17 residues. Between the trimmed V and J ends, which lost 4 bases and 5 bases, there was a span of 21 bases. Germline assignment: CDR1 SGHDT and CDR2 YYEEEE. As DNA, the CDR3 is TGTGCCAGCAGCCTAAGGACGGGGTTCAGTGAGAATGAAAAACTGTTTTTT. Translating gives CASSLRTGFSENEKLFF.